These 21 T cell receptor beta chains were sequenced from one sample in a study of human T cells and chemical hapten exposure. TCRdb reprocessed the RACE reads with MiXCR, giving one entry per CDR3 protein. The sample carries over 95,000 distinct CDR3 sequences, 9.5% to 15% recorded once. The time point denotes: patch test 1, 2 weeks after DPC sensitization. Documented treatment: therapeutic diphenylcyclopropenone sensitization with weekly scalp DPC. Sequences were derived from whole blood, sampled in connection with sensitization to the hapten diphenylcyclopropenone (DPC). The origin of the receptors is a middle-aged woman with alopecia areata. Some clones in this sample may be carry-over from other donors' samples.

This clonotype was counted only a few times. This chain links TRBV29-1 with TRBJ2-7; possibly TRBD1 for D (6 bases). The V gene lost 6 bases and the J gene lost 4 bases, with 13 bases spanning the gap. The length of the CDR3 is 12 residues. Germline assignment: CDR1 SQVTM and CDR2 ANQGSEA. The CDR3 DNA is TGCAGCGTCGTACAGACAGGTTACGAGCAGTACTTC. It specifies CSVVQTGYEQYF.

The chain employs TRBV10-3 and TRBJ1-2; D remains ambiguous. Trimming left V 4 bases short and J 2 bases short, with 2 bases between. There are 11 residues in the CDR3. Germline V gene lookup returns CDR1 ENHRY and CDR2 SYGVKD. The CDR3 loop is CAISANYGYTF. CDR3 sequence (DNA): TGTGCCATCAGTGCCAACTATGGCTACACCTTC.

This clonotype was observed a few times. The chain employs TRBV20-1 and TRBJ1-1; D is undetermined. V dropped 5 bases and J dropped 0 bases, with 10 bases sitting between them. The germline gives CDR1 DFQATT, CDR2 SNEGSKA (reference sequence). The CDR3 is made up of 13 amino acids. The CDR3, as DNA: TGCAGTGCTGGTCGACGGGTGAACACTGAAGCTTTCTTT. As protein: CSAGRRVNTEAFF.

The chain employs TRBV12-3 or TRBV12-4 and TRBJ1-3; no definite D call. V dropped 11 bases and J dropped 0 bases, with 17 bases sitting between them. This CDR3 contains 15 residues. The CDR3 reads CAAGQSYFSGNTIYF. The CDR3 region has the DNA TGTGCCGCCGGCCAGTCTTATTTCTCTGGAAACACCATATATTTT.

This clonotype has a handful of counts. The chain uses TRBV11-2 and TRBJ2-1; 13 nucleotides match TRBD2. This CDR3 region has 16 residues. Germline V gene lookup returns CDR1 SGHAT and CDR2 FQNNGV. V shed 5 bases, J shed 7 bases, and the junction held 8 bases outside the gene matches. CDR3 DNA: TGTGCCAGCAGCCGACGGACTAGCGGGAGTGCAAATGAGCAGTTCTTC. Protein: CASSRRTSGSANEQFF.

In regard to this clonotype: This is likely a read error, given that the CDR3 carries no conserved phenylalanine or tryptophan at its end. The gene calls are TRBV18 and TRBJ2-1; D is uncertain. CDR1 is KGHSH and CDR2 is LQKENI in the germline V gene. V was pared by 1 base and J by 8 bases, with 3 bases between. The CDR3 loop spans 11 amino acids. CDR3 in DNA: TGTGCCAGCTCACCACGGGATGAGCAGTTCTCC. As protein: CASSPRDEQFS.

This clonotype was detected a few times. This chain uses TRBV5-1 with TRBJ2-1, with a tentative D call TRBD1 (6 bases). The V gene's germline CDR1 is SGHRS and CDR2 YFSETQ. Trimming stripped 0 bases from V and 2 bases from J, with 12 bases between. The CDR3 contains 16 residues. CDR3 sequence reads: CASSLVYRATYNEQFF. In DNA, the CDR3 is TGCGCCAGCAGCTTGGTTTACAGGGCCACCTACAATGAGCAGTTCTTC.

V and J are TRBV28 and TRBJ2-7, with 9 nucleotides matching TRBD2. CDR1 and CDR2 from the germline V gene are MDHEN and SYDVKM. J was trimmed by 7 bases and V by 8 bases; bases with no gene match: 12. This CDR3 has 14 amino acids. The CDR3 region has the DNA TGTGCCAGCGAAATAGCGGGAGAGGGTCCGGAGCAGTACTTC. This sequence encodes CASEIAGEGPEQYF.

Only a few counts were recorded for this clonotype. V and J are TRBV7-9 and TRBJ1-5; possible D gene TRBD1, 6 bases. Germline V gene lookup returns CDR1 SEHNR and CDR2 FQNEAQ (reference sequence). The CDR3 is 17 amino acids. Deletions cut 2 bases from V and 2 bases from J, with 16 bases between. CDR3 sequence (DNA): TGTGCCAGCAGCTTAAACCCCAGGGGATCGGGCAATCAGCCCCAGCATTTT. Translation: CASSLNPRGSGNQPQHF. Combining the CDR3 with reference TRBV7-9 and TRBJ1-5 gives the whole variable domain DTGVSQNPRHKITKRGQNVTFRCDPISEHNRLYWYRQTLGQGPEFLTYFQNEAQLEKSRLLSDRFSAERPKGSFSTLEIQRTEQGDSAMYLCASSLNPRGSGNQPQHFGDGTRLSIL.

The table lists this clonotype with a few counts. DNA for the CDR3: TGTGCCAGCAGCAAACAGGGCGCAGGGGCTGCGTACACTGAAGCTTTCTTT. Protein sequence: CASSKQGAGAAYTEAFF. V gene TRBV11-2 combines with J gene TRBJ1-1; tentatively, D is TRBD1 (6 bases). V lost 5 bases and J 3 bases, leaving 22 bases between the germline ends. Germline V CDR1 and CDR2: SGHAT, FQNNGV. The CDR3 length is 17 residues.

The rearrangement links TRBV3-1 to TRBJ2-7, with no clear D. The V and J ends lost 5 bases and 0 bases respectively, with 11 bases between them. CDR3 size: 14 residues. CDR1 is LGHDT, CDR2 YNNKEL, per germline (reference sequence). CDR3 region: CASSEYPGSYEQYF. CDR3 nucleotide sequence: TGTGCCAGCAGCGAGTACCCCGGCTCCTACGAGCAGTACTTC.

This clonotype was seen ten or more times. The genes are TRBV7-2 and TRBJ1-2; 8 bases map to TRBD1. V lost 2 bases to trimming and J lost 4 bases; unmatched junction nucleotides: 15. The CDR3 covers 18 residues. Germline V gene data show CDR1 as SGHTA and CDR2 as FQGNSA. The DNA for the CDR3 is TGTGCCAGCAGCTTAATGACCCCCTCGGGACAGGTCATCTATGGCTACACCTTC. This codes for CASSLMTPSGQVIYGYTF.

V gene TRBV28 combines with J gene TRBJ1-6; 7 bases match TRBD1. With 6 bases clipped from V and 15 bases from J, the junction kept 14 bases outside the gene matches. Germline CDR1 and CDR2: MDHEN and SYDVKM. This CDR3 is 14 amino acids long. DNA for the CDR3: TGTGCCAGCAGCTTCCGAGGGGGCAGGGTAAGCCTCCACTTT. It encodes CASSFRGGRVSLHF.

The chain has TRBV30 and TRBJ2-3; D might be TRBD2 (6 bases). V lost 4 bases to trimming and J lost 4 bases, with 12 bases between them. Germline loops: CDR1 GTSNPN, CDR2 SVGIG (reference sequence). CDR3 length: 13 residues. The CDR3 DNA follows: TGTGCCTGGATGCGCAGGGAGGCAGATACGCAGTATTTT. Translated, it gives CAWMRREADTQYF.

This clonotype was counted at least ten times. This chain connects TRBV7-9 to TRBJ2-3; D is uncertain. The germline V gene has CDR1 SEHNR and CDR2 FQNEAQ (reference sequence). V gave up 0 bases and J gave up 5 bases, with 9 bases separating them. The CDR3 is made up of 14 amino acids. DNA of the CDR3: TGTGCCAGCAGCTTAGCGTTAAGTGGAGATACGCAGTATTTT. Protein: CASSLALSGDTQYF.

The chain joins TRBV5-1 to TRBJ1-1; D uncertain. In germline, CDR1 is SGHRS, CDR2 YFSETQ. The CDR3 covers 14 residues. The V gene lost 6 bases and the J gene lost 2 bases, with 14 bases spanning the gap. CDR3 coding DNA: TGCGCCAGCACCCGAGTACCCCCCAACACTGAAGCTTTCTTT. Encoded protein: CASTRVPPNTEAFF.

The chain joins TRBV12-3 or TRBV12-4 to TRBJ2-7; tentatively, D is TRBD1 (6 bases). The CDR3 has 13 amino acids. V shed 6 bases and J shed 6 bases, with 15 bases lying between them. CDR3 sequence (DNA): TGTGCCAGCAGCCTGAACAGGGTGGGCGAGCAGTACTTC. Protein sequence: CASSLNRVGEQYF.

This chain uses TRBV6-1 with TRBJ1-5; D is unclear. Trimming removed 7 bases at V and 5 bases at J, with 9 bases between. The CDR3 is made up of 12 amino acids. Per germline, CDR1 MNHNS and CDR2 SASEGT. As DNA, the CDR3 is TGTGCCAGCATCTCGACTGATCAGCCCCAGCATTTT. Its translation: CASISTDQPQHF.

This clonotype has at least ten counts. The chain uses TRBV3-1 and TRBJ1-5, with no clear D. Germline assignment: CDR1 LGHDT and CDR2 YNNKEL (reference sequence). This CDR3 is built from 16 residues. Trimming shortened V by 1 base and J by 1 base, and 11 bases separated the two germline ends. The CDR3 spells CASSQGWGISNQPQHF. The CDR3 DNA sequence: TGTGCCAGCAGCCAAGGTTGGGGTATAAGCAATCAGCCCCAGCATTTT.

The V and J genes are TRBV19 and TRBJ1-2; TRBD1 might be the D (6 bases). The germline V and J ends were trimmed by 5 bases and 0 bases, with 13 bases remaining between them. The CDR3 covers 15 residues. In germline, CDR1 is LNHDA, CDR2 SQIVND (reference sequence). CDR3 sequence (DNA): TGTGCCAGTAGTCTGAAGACAGGACCTAACTATGGCTACACCTTC. Translation: CASSLKTGPNYGYTF.

CDR3 in amino acids: CASSPPRLGNEQFF. The CDR3 DNA reads TGTGCCAGCAGCCCGCCCCGGCTGGGCAATGAGCAGTTCTTC. V usage is TRBV7-9 and J usage is TRBJ2-1, with D uncertain. The V gene lost 5 bases and the J gene lost 6 bases, with 14 bases spanning the gap. This CDR3 has 14 residues. From germline, CDR1 is SEHNR and CDR2 FQNEAQ (reference sequence).